The rows below give T cell receptor beta chains drawn from one sample of a study of T-cell reconstitution after alpha-beta-depleted transplantation in children. From the PCR reads, TCRdb called clonotypes with MiXCR, one entry per CDR3 protein. The sample yields 120,000 to 150,000 distinct CDR3 sequences, 8.8% seen once. This sample comprised PBMCs, mostly from graft donor cells, obtained 180 days after TCRalphabeta/CD19-depleted stem cell transplant. These receptors were collected from a female patient aged 2-15 years who had a stem cell transplant for congenital amegakaryocytic thrombocytopenia, so the T cells may come from the graft donor. Both conserved end residues are part of each CDR3. The order of the fields is CDR3 length, D gene, V gene, clone size, J gene, CDR3 protein, CDR3 DNA. The D gene is left open where the match is weak. Some rows mark clone size as missing; the rest say once, few, many or name a class of expanded clone.

18,NA,TRBV5-1,few,TRBJ2-3,CASSLAGGSRPSTDTQYF,TGCGCCAGCAGCTTGGCCGGGGGCAGTCGACCTAGCACAGATACGCAGTATTTT
13,NA,TRBV15,many,TRBJ1-4,CATSVGVNEKLFF,TGTGCCACCAGCGTAGGGGTTAATGAAAAACTGTTTTTT
17,TRBD1,TRBV5-1,many,TRBJ2-4,CASSLVPGQGAKNIQYF,TGCGCCAGCAGCTTGGTTCCGGGACAGGGGGCCAAAAACATTCAGTACTTC
14,TRBD1,TRBV5-6,many,TRBJ2-7,CASSLTGVVYEQYF,TGTGCCAGCAGCCTAACAGGGGTGGTATACGAGCAGTACTTC
16,NA,TRBV4-2,many,TRBJ1-3,CASSRQVGGNGDTIYF,TGTGCCAGCAGCCGACAGGTCGGGGGGAATGGCGACACCATATATTTT
13,NA,TRBV9,many,TRBJ1-1,CASSVAGNTEAFF,TGTGCCAGCAGCGTAGCAGGGAACACTGAAGCTTTCTTT
15,TRBD2,TRBV28,many,TRBJ2-7,CASSSLGSGGRGQYF,TGTGCCAGCAGTTCCCTGGGTAGCGGGGGCCGGGGGCAGTACTTC
13,NA,TRBV20-1,few,TRBJ1-1,CSASPDGDREAFF,TGCAGTGCTAGTCCGGACGGTGACCGAGAAGCTTTCTTT
14,NA,TRBV9,many,TRBJ2-7,CASTPGLESYEQYF,TGTGCCAGCACCCCGGGACTGGAATCCTACGAGCAGTACTTC
12,NA,TRBV12-3/TRBV12-4,NA,TRBJ2-5,CASSRVRETQYF,TGTGCCAGCAGTAGGGTGAGGGAGACCCAGTACTTC
14,NA,TRBV4-2,many,TRBJ2-7,CASSQVQWTYEQYF,TGTGCCAGCAGCCAAGTGCAATGGACCTACGAGCAGTACTTC
13,TRBD1,TRBV5-1,many,TRBJ2-5,CASSYGQDETQYF,TGCGCCAGCAGCTACGGACAGGACGAGACCCAGTACTTC
14,NA,TRBV7-9,NA,TRBJ2-2,CASGPGHLYRELLF,TGTGCCAGCGGCCCGGGACACCTCTACCGGGAGCTGCTTTTT
13,NA,TRBV11-2,medium-sized,TRBJ2-7,CASSLAQGYEQYF,TGTGCCAGCAGTTTAGCGCAAGGGTACGAGCAGTACTTC
17,NA,TRBV7-2,few,TRBJ1-3,CASSLFTGYYLGNTIYF,TGTGCCAGCAGCTTATTTACAGGGTATTATCTGGGAAACACCATATATTTT
14,NA,TRBV5-1,NA,TRBJ1-2,CASSLSGQYYGYTF,TGCGCCAGCAGCTTGTCAGGCCAGTACTATGGCTACACCTTC
15,NA,TRBV20-1,many,TRBJ1-5,CSARGPVGSNQPQHF,TGCAGTGCTAGAGGACCAGTGGGTAGCAATCAGCCCCAGCATTTT
14,NA,TRBV2,NA,TRBJ1-3,CASRPTGFGNTIYF,TGTGCCAGCCGACCGACGGGGTTCGGAAACACCATATATTTT
15,NA,TRBV5-1,many,TRBJ1-4,CASSLAQGRGEKLFF,TGCGCCAGCAGCTTGGCTCAGGGGAGAGGAGAAAAACTGTTTTTT
13,NA,TRBV29-1,few,TRBJ1-5,CSVGYVWHQPQHF,TGCAGCGTTGGATACGTGTGGCATCAGCCCCAGCATTTT
14,NA,TRBV3-1,many,TRBJ1-1,CASSPQGGGTEAFF,TGTGCCAGCAGCCCCCAGGGTGGAGGCACTGAAGCTTTCTTT
14,NA,TRBV12-3/TRBV12-4,many,TRBJ1-3,CASSFSSSGNTIYF,TGTGCCAGCAGTTTTTCAAGCTCTGGAAACACCATATATTTT
17,NA,TRBV5-1,many,TRBJ2-2,CASSYLSGTANTGELFF,TGCGCCAGCAGCTACCTTTCCGGGACCGCGAACACCGGGGAGCTGTTTTTT
15,NA,TRBV10-2,many,TRBJ1-3,CASSDGPRSGNTIYF,TGCGCCAGCAGTGACGGTCCGCGCTCTGGAAACACCATATATTTT
15,NA,TRBV19,NA,TRBJ2-7,CASSSTRGLGYEQYF,TGTGCCAGTAGTTCGACTAGGGGTCTTGGTTACGAGCAGTACTTC
16,TRBD2,TRBV7-3,many,TRBJ2-7,CASSDTGPSGVYEQYF,TGTGCCAGCAGCGATACTGGGCCTAGCGGGGTCTACGAGCAGTACTTC
14,NA,TRBV20-1,many,TRBJ2-5,CSAPQDSLQETQYF,TGCAGTGCTCCACAGGACAGCCTCCAAGAGACCCAGTACTTC
14,NA,TRBV11-2,NA,TRBJ1-2,CASSSIRAGPSYTF,TGTGCCAGCAGCTCTATAAGGGCCGGGCCTAGCTACACCTTC
11,NA,TRBV20-1,few,TRBJ2-7,CSARAVIEQYF,TGCAGTGCTAGAGCAGTAATCGAGCAGTACTTC
15,NA,TRBV12-3/TRBV12-4,many,TRBJ2-4,CASSRGTPELNIQYF,TGTGCCAGCAGCCGGGGGACACCCGAGTTAAACATTCAGTACTTC
16,TRBD2,TRBV7-9,many,TRBJ2-1,CASSPGTSGFSYEQFF,TGTGCCAGCAGCCCCGGGACTAGCGGGTTTAGCTATGAGCAGTTCTTC
13,TRBD1,TRBV19,few,TRBJ2-1,CASRDRGIDEQFF,TGTGCCAGCCGGGACAGGGGTATCGATGAGCAGTTCTTC
15,NA,TRBV3-1,many,TRBJ2-7,CASSQGPPRTYEQYF,TGTGCCAGCAGCCAAGGTCCCCCGCGGACCTACGAGCAGTACTTC
14,TRBD2,TRBV12-3/TRBV12-4,many,TRBJ2-3,CASTGLVLTDTQYF,TGTGCCAGCACCGGACTAGTTCTGACAGATACGCAGTATTTT
17,TRBD2,TRBV24-1,many,TRBJ2-2,CATSDRLASTNTGELFF,TGTGCCACCAGTGACCGACTAGCGTCAACCAACACCGGGGAGCTGTTTTTT
16,TRBD2,TRBV20-1,many,TRBJ2-3,CSAPSTLAGVTDTQYF,TGCAGTGCTCCCTCCACCTTAGCGGGAGTTACAGATACGCAGTATTTT
15,NA,TRBV5-1,NA,TRBJ2-2,CASSTRGGGTGELFF,TGCGCCAGCAGCACGAGGGGGGGCGGCACCGGGGAGCTGTTTTTT
17,TRBD2,TRBV11-2,NA,TRBJ2-6,CASSFLAGTSGANGLTF,TGTGCCAGCAGCTTTTTAGCGGGGACCTCTGGGGCCAACGGCCTGACTTTC
14,NA,TRBV5-6,many,TRBJ2-5,CASSLAVVPETQYF,TGTGCCAGCAGCTTGGCCGTGGTCCCGGAGACCCAGTACTTC
13,NA,TRBV10-3,many,TRBJ2-1,CAISEILREEQFF,TGTGCCATCAGTGAGATACTACGGGAGGAGCAGTTCTTC
15,NA,TRBV28,NA,TRBJ1-6,CASRVHQIHNSPLHF,TGTGCCAGCAGGGTACATCAGATCCATAATTCACCCCTCCACTTT
11,NA,TRBV5-1,NA,TRBJ1-2,CASSKGYCYTF,TGCGCCAGCAGCAAGGGATATTGCTACACCTTC
15,NA,TRBV4-3,many,TRBJ1-4,CASSQERSWGEKLFF,TGCGCCAGCAGCCAAGAAAGGTCATGGGGAGAAAAACTGTTTTTT
14,TRBD2,TRBV13,many,TRBJ2-2,CASGAGVATGELFF,TGTGCCAGCGGGGCGGGAGTTGCCACCGGGGAGCTGTTTTTT
16,TRBD2,TRBV5-1,few,TRBJ2-7,CASSSYSGREGYEQYF,TGCGCCAGCAGTTCCTATAGCGGGAGAGAGGGATACGAGCAGTACTTC
12,TRBD2,TRBV20-1,few,TRBJ2-7,CSATSAAYEQYF,TGCAGTGCAACTAGCGCCGCCTACGAGCAGTACTTC
13,NA,TRBV18,few,TRBJ2-1,CASSALFRDFEFF,TGTGCCAGCTCAGCTTTGTTCAGGGATTTTGAGTTCTTC
14,NA,TRBV18,NA,TRBJ1-6,CASSPSLNNSPLHF,TGTGCCAGCTCACCCTCGCTCAATAATTCACCCCTCCACTTT
14,NA,TRBV6-5,many,TRBJ2-2,CASKLAGLRGELFF,TGTGCCAGCAAGTTGGCAGGGTTGCGCGGGGAGCTGTTTTTT
13,NA,TRBV30,NA,TRBJ2-7,CAWSVDRRYEQYF,TGTGCCTGGAGTGTCGACAGAAGATACGAGCAGTACTTC
14,TRBD1,TRBV7-2,many,TRBJ2-1,CASSIGTGWNEQFF,TGTGCCAGCAGCATCGGGACAGGGTGGAATGAGCAGTTCTTC
16,NA,TRBV20-1,many,TRBJ2-5,CSARDLSRLIEETQYF,TGCAGTGCTAGAGATTTAAGCAGGTTGATCGAAGAGACCCAGTACTTC
13,TRBD1,TRBV20-1,many,TRBJ2-4,CSAPGQAKNIQYF,TGCAGTGCTCCGGGACAGGCCAAAAACATTCAGTACTTC
13,TRBD1,TRBV6-4,many,TRBJ2-7,CASPGQGAYEQYF,TGTGCCAGCCCGGGACAGGGGGCTTACGAGCAGTACTTC
15,NA,TRBV10-3,few,TRBJ1-1,CAISESFGGRAEAFF,TGTGCCATCAGTGAGTCGTTTGGAGGGCGGGCTGAAGCTTTCTTT
13,NA,TRBV10-3,NA,TRBJ2-1,CAISRDTYNEQFF,TGTGCCATCAGCCGGGACACATACAATGAGCAGTTCTTC
15,NA,TRBV10-3,many,TRBJ1-2,CAISDVVLANYGYTF,TGTGCCATCAGTGACGTCGTACTCGCTAACTATGGCTACACCTTC